The TCR beta chain described here comes from a study of blood T cell repertoires in COVID-19. Across the study: Acute and convalescent COVID-19 specimens originated in the United States, Italy and Spain.

Some clones are missing from TCRdb's copy, which holds only in-frame ones; the method was immunoSEQ multiplex PCR. The sample includes around 170,000 clones, more than 80% of them seen just once. V gave up 5 bases and J gave up 4 bases, with 10 bases separating them. CDR1 LNHDA and CDR2 SQIVND come from the germline V gene (reference sequence). The CDR3 spans 13 residues. The TCR originated in a man aged 60 to 75 with acute or convalescent COVID-19. Material for sequencing was peripheral blood. This sequence joins TRBV19 and TRBJ2-3, with TRBD1 as a possible D gene (5 bases). The CDR3 spells CASSQGGADTQYF. The CDR3 DNA follows: TGTGCCAGTAGTCAGGGTGGTGCAGATACGCAGTATTTT.